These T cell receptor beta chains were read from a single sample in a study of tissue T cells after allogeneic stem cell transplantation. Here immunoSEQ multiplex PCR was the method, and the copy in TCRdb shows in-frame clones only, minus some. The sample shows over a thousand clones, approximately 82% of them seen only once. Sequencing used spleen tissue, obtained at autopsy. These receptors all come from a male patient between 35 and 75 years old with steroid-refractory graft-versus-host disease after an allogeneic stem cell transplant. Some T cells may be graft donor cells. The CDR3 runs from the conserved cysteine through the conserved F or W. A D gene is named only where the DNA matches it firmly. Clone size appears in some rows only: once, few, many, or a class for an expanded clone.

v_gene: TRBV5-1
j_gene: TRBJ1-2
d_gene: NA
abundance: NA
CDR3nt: TGCGCCAGCAGCCCAGACCTGGACGGTTATGGCTACACCTTC
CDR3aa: CASSPDLDGYGYTF

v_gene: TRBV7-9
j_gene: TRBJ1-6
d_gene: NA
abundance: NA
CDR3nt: TGTGCCAGCAGCCCAAAGACCGGGGTTTTGGCAAGTTCACCCCTCCACTTT
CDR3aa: CASSPKTGVLASSPLHF

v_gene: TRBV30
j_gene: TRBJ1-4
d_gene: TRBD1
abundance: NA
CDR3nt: TGTGCCTGCCCGGGACAGGGACTAGAAAAACTGTTTTTT
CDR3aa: CACPGQGLEKLFF

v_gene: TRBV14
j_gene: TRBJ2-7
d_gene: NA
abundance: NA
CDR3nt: TGTGCCAGCAGCCAGGCCTACGAGCAGTACTTC
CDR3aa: CASSQAYEQYF

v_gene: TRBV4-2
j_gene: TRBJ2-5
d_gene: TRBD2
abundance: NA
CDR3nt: TGTGCCAGCAGCCAAGAAGGGAGGGAGGAGACCCAGTACTTC
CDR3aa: CASSQEGREETQYF

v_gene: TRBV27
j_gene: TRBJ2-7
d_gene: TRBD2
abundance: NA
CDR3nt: TGTGCCAGCTGGCGCGGGACTAGCTACCCCGAGCAGTACTTC
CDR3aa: CASWRGTSYPEQYF

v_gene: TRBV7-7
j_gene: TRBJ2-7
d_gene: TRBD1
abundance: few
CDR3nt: TGTGCCAGCAGCCGAGGACAGGGGAGGCACGAGCAGTACTTC
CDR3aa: CASSRGQGRHEQYF

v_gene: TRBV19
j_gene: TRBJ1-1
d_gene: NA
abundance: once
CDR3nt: TGTGCCAGTAGTATCGGGGGGGGAGACAACACTGAAGCTTTCTTT
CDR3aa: CASSIGGGDNTEAFF

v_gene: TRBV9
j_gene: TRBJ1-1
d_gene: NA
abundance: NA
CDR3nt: TGTGCCAGCAGCGACATAACAGGGTACTTGGCTACTGAAGCTTTCTTT
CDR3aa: CASSDITGYLATEAFF

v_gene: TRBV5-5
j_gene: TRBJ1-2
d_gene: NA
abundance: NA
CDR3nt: TGTGCCAGCAGCTTGTTAGGGTCCGCCAACTATGGCTACACCTTC
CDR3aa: CASSLLGSANYGYTF

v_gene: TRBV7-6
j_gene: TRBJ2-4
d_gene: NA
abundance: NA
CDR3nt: TGTGCCAGCAGCTTATCTCTAGCGCCTAGCAAAAACATTCAGTACTTC
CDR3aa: CASSLSLAPSKNIQYF

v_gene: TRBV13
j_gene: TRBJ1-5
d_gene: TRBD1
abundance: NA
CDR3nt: TGTGCCAGCAGCTTAGGGAGACAGGGGGCTTTAGGTCAGCCCCAGCATTTT
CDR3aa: CASSLGRQGALGQPQHF

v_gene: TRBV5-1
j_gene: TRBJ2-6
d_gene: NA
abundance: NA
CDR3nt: TGCGCCAGCACCCATCGGGGTTCCCCTGGGGCCAACGTCCTGACTTTC
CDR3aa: CASTHRGSPGANVLTF

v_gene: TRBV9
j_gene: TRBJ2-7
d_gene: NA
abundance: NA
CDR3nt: TGTGCCAGCAGCGTAGGGGGGGAGAGCTCCTACGAGCAGTACTTC
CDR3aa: CASSVGGESSYEQYF

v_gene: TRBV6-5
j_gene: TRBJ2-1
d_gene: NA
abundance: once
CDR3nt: TGTGCCAGCAGGACCTACAATGAGCAGTTCTTC
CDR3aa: CASRTYNEQFF

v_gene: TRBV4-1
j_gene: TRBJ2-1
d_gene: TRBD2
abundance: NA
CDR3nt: TGCGCCAGCAGCCTTCACCCTGCTAGAGCGGGGGGAACGAACTACAATGAGCAGTTCTTC
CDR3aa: CASSLHPARAGGTNYNEQFF

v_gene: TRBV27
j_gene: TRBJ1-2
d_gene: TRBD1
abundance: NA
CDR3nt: TGTGCCACCTCTGGACAGGGTGCCTATGGCTACACCTTC
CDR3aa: CATSGQGAYGYTF

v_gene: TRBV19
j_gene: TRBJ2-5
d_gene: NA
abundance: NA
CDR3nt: TGTGCCAGTAGTATAAGGGTGTCCTGGAGACTAGAAGAGACCCAGTACTTC
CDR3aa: CASSIRVSWRLEETQYF

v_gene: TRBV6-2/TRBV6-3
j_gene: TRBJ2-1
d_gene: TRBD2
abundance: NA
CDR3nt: TGTGCCAGCAGTTTACTAGCGGGGGGTTACAATGAGCAGTTCTTC
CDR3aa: CASSLLAGGYNEQFF

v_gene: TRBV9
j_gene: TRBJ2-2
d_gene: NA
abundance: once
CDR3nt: TGTGCCAGCAGCGTAGAGAGGGTGGCCGGGGAGCTGTTTTTT
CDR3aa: CASSVERVAGELFF

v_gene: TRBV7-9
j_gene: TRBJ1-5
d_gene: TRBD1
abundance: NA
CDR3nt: TGTGCCAGCAGCCCGGGACAGGGGTTTTCTCAGCCCCAGCATTTT
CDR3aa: CASSPGQGFSQPQHF

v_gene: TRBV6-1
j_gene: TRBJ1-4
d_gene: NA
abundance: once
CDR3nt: TGTGCCAGCAGTGAAACAGGAACGACTAATGAAAAACTGTTTTTT
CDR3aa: CASSETGTTNEKLFF

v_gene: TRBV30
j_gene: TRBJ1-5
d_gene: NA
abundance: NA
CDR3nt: TGTGCCTGGAGTCCAGGGACGTTAAATCAGCCCCAGCATTTT
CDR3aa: CAWSPGTLNQPQHF

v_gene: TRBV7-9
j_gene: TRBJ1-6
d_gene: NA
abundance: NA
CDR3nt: TGTGCCAGCAGCTTTCAGGGACGGTCACCCCTCCACTTT
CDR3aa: CASSFQGRSPLHF

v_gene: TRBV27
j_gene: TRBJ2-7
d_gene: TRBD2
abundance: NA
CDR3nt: TGTGCCAGCGCAACCGGGACTAGCTTTTACGAGCAGTACTTC
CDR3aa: CASATGTSFYEQYF

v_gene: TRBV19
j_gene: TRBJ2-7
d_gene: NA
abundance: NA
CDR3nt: TGTGCCAGTAGTATAGGATTCTCCGAGCAGTACTTC
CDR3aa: CASSIGFSEQYF

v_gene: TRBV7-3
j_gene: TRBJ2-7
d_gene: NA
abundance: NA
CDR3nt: TGTGCCAGCAGCTTAATTGGCAGCGGCGAGCAGTACTTC
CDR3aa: CASSLIGSGEQYF

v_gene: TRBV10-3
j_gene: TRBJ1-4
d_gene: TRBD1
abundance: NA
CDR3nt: TGTGCCATCAGCCCTGGACAGGGGGATGAAAAACTGTTTTTT
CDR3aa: CAISPGQGDEKLFF

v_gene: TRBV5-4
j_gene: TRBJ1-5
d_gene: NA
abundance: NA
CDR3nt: TGTGCCAGCAGCTTGGGGGGTAGCAATCAGCCCCAGCATTTT
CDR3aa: CASSLGGSNQPQHF

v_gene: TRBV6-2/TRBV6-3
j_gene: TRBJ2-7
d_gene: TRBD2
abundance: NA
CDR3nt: TGTGCCAGCAGTTCCCAGCGGGGTAGCAACGAGCAGTACTTC
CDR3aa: CASSSQRGSNEQYF

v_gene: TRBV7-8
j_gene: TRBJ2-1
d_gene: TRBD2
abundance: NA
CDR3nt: TGTGCCAGCAGCACCCCCCTAGCGGGGGGTAACAATGAGCAGTTCTTC
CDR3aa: CASSTPLAGGNNEQFF

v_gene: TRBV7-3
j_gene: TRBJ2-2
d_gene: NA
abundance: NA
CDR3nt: TGTGCCAGCAGCTTAGATGGACTCAACACCGGGGAGCTGTTTTTT
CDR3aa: CASSLDGLNTGELFF

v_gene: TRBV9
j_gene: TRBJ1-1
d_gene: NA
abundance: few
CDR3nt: TGTGCCAGCAGCGTAGCTCCCCTTTGGGGCATGAACACTGAAGCTTTCTTT
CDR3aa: CASSVAPLWGMNTEAFF

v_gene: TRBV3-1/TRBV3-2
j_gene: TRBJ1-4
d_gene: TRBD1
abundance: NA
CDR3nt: TGTGCCAGCAGCTCACAGGGGGTTTGGTTTTTT
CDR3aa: CASSSQGVWFF

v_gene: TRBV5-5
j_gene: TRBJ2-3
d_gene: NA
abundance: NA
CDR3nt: TGTGCCAGCAGCTTGGAGGTTGCCACCGATACGCAGTATTTT
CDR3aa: CASSLEVATDTQYF